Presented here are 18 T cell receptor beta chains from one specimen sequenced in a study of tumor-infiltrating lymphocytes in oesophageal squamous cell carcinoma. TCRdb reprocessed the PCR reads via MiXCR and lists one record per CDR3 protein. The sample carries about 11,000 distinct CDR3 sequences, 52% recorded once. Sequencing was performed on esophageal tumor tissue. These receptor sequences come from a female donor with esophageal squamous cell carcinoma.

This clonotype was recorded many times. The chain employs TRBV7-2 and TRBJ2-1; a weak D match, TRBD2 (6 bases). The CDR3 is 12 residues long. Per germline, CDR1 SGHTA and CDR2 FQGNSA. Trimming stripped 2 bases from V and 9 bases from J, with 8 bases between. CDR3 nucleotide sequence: TGTGCCAGCAGCTTAACTAGCATTGAGCAGTTCTTC. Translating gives CASSLTSIEQFF.

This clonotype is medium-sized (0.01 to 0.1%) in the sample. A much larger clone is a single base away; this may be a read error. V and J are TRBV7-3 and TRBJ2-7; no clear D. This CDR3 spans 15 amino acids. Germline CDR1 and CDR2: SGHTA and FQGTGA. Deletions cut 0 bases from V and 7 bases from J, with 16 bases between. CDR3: CASSLTVSSYNEQYF. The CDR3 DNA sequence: TGTGCCAGCAGCTTAACTGTAAGCTCCTACAATGAGCAGTACTTC.

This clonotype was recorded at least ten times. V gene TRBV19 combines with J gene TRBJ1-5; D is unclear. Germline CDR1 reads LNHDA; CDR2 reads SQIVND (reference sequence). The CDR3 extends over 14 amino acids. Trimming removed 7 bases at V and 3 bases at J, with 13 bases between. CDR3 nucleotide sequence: TGTGCCAGTAATGAAAGGCTTGACAATCAGCCCCAGCATTTT. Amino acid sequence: CASNERLDNQPQHF.

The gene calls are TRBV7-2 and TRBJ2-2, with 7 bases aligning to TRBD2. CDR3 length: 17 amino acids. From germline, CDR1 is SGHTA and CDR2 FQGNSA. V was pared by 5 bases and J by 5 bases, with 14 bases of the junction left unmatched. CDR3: CASSPSPRQRETGELFF. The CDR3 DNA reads TGTGCCAGCAGCCCCTCCCCCCGACAGCGGGAAACCGGGGAGCTGTTTTTT.

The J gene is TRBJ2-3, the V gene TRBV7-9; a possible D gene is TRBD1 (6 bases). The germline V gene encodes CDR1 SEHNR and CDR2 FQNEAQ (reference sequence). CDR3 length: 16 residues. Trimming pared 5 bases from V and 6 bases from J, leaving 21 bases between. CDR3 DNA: TGTGCCAGCAGCCCTTGGGGACAAGGGATGTCGGATACGCAGTATTTT. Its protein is CASSPWGQGMSDTQYF.

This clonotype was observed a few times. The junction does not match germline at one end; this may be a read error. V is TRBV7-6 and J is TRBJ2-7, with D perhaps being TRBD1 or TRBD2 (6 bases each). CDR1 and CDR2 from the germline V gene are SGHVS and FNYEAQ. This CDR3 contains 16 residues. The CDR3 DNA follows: TGTGCCAACAGCCTAGGGAGGTACGGGGGCGACGATACGCAGTACTTC. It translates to CANSLGRYGGDDTQYF.

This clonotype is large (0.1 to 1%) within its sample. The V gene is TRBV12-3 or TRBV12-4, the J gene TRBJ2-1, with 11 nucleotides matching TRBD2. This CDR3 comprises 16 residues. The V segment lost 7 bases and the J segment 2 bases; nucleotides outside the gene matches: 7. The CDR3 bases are TGTGCCAGCACGTTCCGTAGCGGGGGGGCCTACAATGAGCAGTTCTTC. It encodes CASTFRSGGAYNEQFF.

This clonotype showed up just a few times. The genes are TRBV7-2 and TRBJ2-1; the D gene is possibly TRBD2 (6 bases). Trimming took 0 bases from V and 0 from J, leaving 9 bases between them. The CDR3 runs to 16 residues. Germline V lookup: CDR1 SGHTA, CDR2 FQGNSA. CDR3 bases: TGTGCCAGCAGCTTAGCTGGAGGGGCCTCCTACAATGAGCAGTTCTTC. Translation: CASSLAGGASYNEQFF.

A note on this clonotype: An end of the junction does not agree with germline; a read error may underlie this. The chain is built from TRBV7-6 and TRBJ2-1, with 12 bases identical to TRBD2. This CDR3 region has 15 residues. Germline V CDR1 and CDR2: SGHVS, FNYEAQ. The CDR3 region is CASSSLAGGPDEQFF. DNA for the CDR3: TGTGCTAGCAGCTCTCTAGCGGGAGGGCCAGATGAGCAGTTCTTC.

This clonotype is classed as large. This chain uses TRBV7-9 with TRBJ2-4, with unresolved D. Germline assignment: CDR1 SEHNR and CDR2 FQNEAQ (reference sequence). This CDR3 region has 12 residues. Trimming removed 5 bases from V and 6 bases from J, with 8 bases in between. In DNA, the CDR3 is TGTGCCAGCAGCCCGCGGTTAAACATTCAGTACTTC. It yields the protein CASSPRLNIQYF.

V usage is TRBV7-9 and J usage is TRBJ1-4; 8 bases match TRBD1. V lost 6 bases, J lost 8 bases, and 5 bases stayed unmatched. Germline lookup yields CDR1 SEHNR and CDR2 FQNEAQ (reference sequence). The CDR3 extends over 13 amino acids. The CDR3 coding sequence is TGTGCCAGCAGTCGACAGGGGTACGAAAAACTGTTTTTT. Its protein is CASSRQGYEKLFF. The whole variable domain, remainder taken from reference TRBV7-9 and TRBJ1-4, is DTGVSQNPRHKITKRGQNVTFRCDPISEHNRLYWYRQTLGQGPEFLTYFQNEAQLEKSRLLSDRFSAERPKGSFSTLEIQRTEQGDSAMYLCASSRQGYEKLFFGSGTQLSVL.

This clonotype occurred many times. The CDR3 coding sequence is TGTGCCAGTAGGATCAGGACTAGCGGGAGGTACGAGCAGTACTTC. Residues: CASRIRTSGRYEQYF. The chain has TRBV19 and TRBJ2-7, with 14 bases that match TRBD2. V lost 6 bases and J lost 4; bases outside the gene matches: 5. This CDR3 has 15 residues. Germline lookup yields CDR1 LNHDA and CDR2 SQIVND (reference sequence).

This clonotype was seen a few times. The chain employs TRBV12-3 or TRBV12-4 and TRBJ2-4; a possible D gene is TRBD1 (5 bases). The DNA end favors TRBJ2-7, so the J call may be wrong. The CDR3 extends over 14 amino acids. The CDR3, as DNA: TGTGCCAGCAGTCCCAGGGTAAGGTCCTACGAGCAGTACTTC. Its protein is CASSPRVRSYEQYF.

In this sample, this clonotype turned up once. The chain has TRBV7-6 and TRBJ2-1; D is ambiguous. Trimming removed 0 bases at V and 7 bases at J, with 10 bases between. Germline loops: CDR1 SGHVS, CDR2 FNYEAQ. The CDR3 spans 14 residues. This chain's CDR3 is CASSLAGRANEQFF. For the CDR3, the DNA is TGTGCCAGCAGCTTAGCGGGAAGGGCAAATGAGCAGTTCTTC.

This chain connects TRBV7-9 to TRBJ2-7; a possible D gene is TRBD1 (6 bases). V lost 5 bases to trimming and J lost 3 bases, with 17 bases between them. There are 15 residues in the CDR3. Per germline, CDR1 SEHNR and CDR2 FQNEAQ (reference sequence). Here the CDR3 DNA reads TGTGCCAGCAGCGGCGAAGGGGGTAGTAACTACGAGCAGTACTTC. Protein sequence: CASSGEGGSNYEQYF.

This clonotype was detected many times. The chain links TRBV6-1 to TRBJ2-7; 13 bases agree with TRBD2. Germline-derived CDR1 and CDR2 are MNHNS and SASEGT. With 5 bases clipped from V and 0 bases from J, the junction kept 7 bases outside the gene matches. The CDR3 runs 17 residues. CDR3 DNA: TGTGCCAGCAGTTGGGGACTAGCGGGACTAAGCTCCTACGAGCAGTACTTC. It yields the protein CASSWGLAGLSSYEQYF.

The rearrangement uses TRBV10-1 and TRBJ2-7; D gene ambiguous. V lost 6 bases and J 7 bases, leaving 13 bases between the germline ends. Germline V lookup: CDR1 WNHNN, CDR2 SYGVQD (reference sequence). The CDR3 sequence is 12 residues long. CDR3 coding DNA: TGCGCCAGCAGCGATGGGGTAATGGAGCAGTACTTC. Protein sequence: CASSDGVMEQYF.

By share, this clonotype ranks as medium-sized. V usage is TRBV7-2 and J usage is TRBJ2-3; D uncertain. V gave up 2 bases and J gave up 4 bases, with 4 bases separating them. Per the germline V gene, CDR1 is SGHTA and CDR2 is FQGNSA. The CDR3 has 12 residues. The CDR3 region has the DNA TGTGCCAGCAGCTTAAGCGCAGATACGCAGTATTTT. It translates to CASSLSADTQYF.